The 23 T cell receptor beta chains below come from one sample, sequenced in a study of CD8+CD57+ T cells in acquired aplastic anemia. Profiling that covered TCR beta VDJ and CDR3 relied on genomic DNA as its template. TCRdb processed the reads anew with MiXCR; each CDR3 protein has one entry. The table lists 120,000 or so distinct CDR3 sequences, approximately 41% of them singletons, with about 2.4% in the top ten. Patients selected for sequencing had displayed CD8+CD57+ cell expansion by flow cytometry. The sequencing sample was made of sorted CD4+, CD8+, or CD8+CD57+ T cells (not recorded which) from PBMCs. These TCRs come from a human donor with aplastic anemia.

In DNA, the CDR3 is TGTGCCAGCAGCTCACGGACAGGCCAAGAGACCCAGTACTTC. Translating gives CASSSRTGQETQYF. The V and J genes are TRBV7-8 and TRBJ2-5, with TRBD1 matching over 7 bases. The CDR3 has 14 residues. V gave up 4 bases and J gave up 1 base; unmatched junction bases: 3. In germline, CDR1 is SGHVS, CDR2 FQNEAQ.

This clonotype has more than one count but fewer than ten. The J gene is TRBJ1-2, the V gene TRBV29-1, with TRBD1 matching over 7 bases. Germline CDR1 reads SQVTM; CDR2 reads ANQGSEA. This CDR3 is built from 11 residues. The trim removed 4 bases at V and 6 bases at J, leaving 2 bases unmatched. The DNA of the CDR3 is TGCAGCGTTGTCACAGGGGATGGCTACACCTTC. Translation gives CSVVTGDGYTF.

This clonotype was picked up one time. With a much larger clone just one base away, this may be a read error. The rearrangement uses TRBV11-2 and TRBJ2-3, with TRBD2 matching 7 bases. The CDR3 runs to 15 residues. Germline assignment: CDR1 SGHAT and CDR2 FQNNGV. Unmatched junction bases numbered 5, after V lost 5 bases and J lost 0 bases. CDR3 DNA: TGTGCCAGCAGCCAGAACGGGGGGAGCACAGATACGCAGTATTTT. Translation: CASSQNGGSTDTQYF.

The chain employs TRBV5-1 and TRBJ2-7; 14 bases are a match to TRBD2. CDR1 and CDR2 (germline): SGHRS, YFSETQ. The ends lost 4 bases at V and 3 bases at J; junction bases unmatched: 9. This CDR3 has 17 amino acids. CDR3 sequence (DNA): TGCGCCAGCAGCCTGCGACTAGCGGGAGGGCCTCGCTACGAGCAGTACTTC. It translates to CASSLRLAGGPRYEQYF.

This clonotype was counted many times. The chain combines TRBV9 with TRBJ1-2; D gene uncertain. Deletions cut 0 bases from V and 1 base from J, with 13 bases between. The CDR3 runs 16 residues. Germline values: CDR1 SGDLS, CDR2 YYNGEE. CDR3 loop: CASSVGIGSLNYGYTF. Here the CDR3 DNA reads TGTGCCAGCAGCGTAGGGATAGGGTCCCTTAACTATGGCTACACCTTC.

The rearrangement joins TRBV5-4 to TRBJ1-2; 7 bases map to TRBD1. Germline V lookup: CDR1 SGHNT, CDR2 YYREEE (reference sequence). Trimming at V came to 4 bases and at J to 4 bases, leaving 7 bases not matched to a gene. There are 14 residues in the CDR3. The CDR3 here is CASSKGQFSYGYTF. CDR3 nucleotides: TGTGCCAGCAGCAAGGGACAGTTCTCCTATGGCTACACCTTC.

The sample holds many counts of this clonotype. The CDR3 reads CASSRDRRNTEAFF. CDR3 in DNA: TGCGCCAGCAGCCGAGACAGAAGGAACACTGAAGCTTTCTTT. The chain links TRBV4-3 to TRBJ1-1; TRBD1 is a possible D gene (5 bases). V gave up 4 bases and J gave up 1 base, with 10 bases separating them. There are 14 residues in the CDR3. Per germline, CDR1 LGHNA and CDR2 YSLEER.

A word on this clonotype: A read error may be the cause here, since a much bigger clone is one base away. Without the conserved terminal phenylalanine or tryptophan, this CDR3 likely stems from a read error. This sequence joins TRBV19 and TRBJ1-6, with D possibly matching TRBD1 (5 bases). Trimming cost V 4 bases and J 13 bases, with 14 bases left between them. CDR1 is LNHDA and CDR2 is SQIVND in the germline V gene (reference sequence). This CDR3 comprises 13 residues. The CDR3 DNA follows: TGTGCCAGTAGTAAAGCCTCTTCAGGGCCCCTCCACCTT. Translating gives CASSKASSGPLHL.

The chain uses TRBV6-1 and TRBJ1-1, with D perhaps matching TRBD1 (5 bases). Trimming took 2 bases from V and 6 from J, leaving 10 bases between them. The CDR3 spans 13 residues. CDR1 is MNHNS and CDR2 is SASEGT in the germline V gene. The CDR3 loop reads CASSEPGGAEAFF. In DNA, the CDR3 is TGTGCCAGCAGTGAACCCGGGGGGGCTGAAGCTTTCTTT.

In this sample, this clonotype turned up many times. The J gene is TRBJ2-3, the V gene TRBV7-9, with 12 bases lining up with TRBD1. With V trimmed by 2 bases and J by 0 bases, 3 bases remained unmatched. Germline V lookup: CDR1 SEHNR, CDR2 FQNEAQ (reference sequence). The CDR3 sequence is 17 residues long. CDR3: CASSLLGTGGSTDTQYF. In DNA form, the CDR3 reads TGTGCCAGCAGCTTATTAGGGACAGGGGGCAGCACAGATACGCAGTATTTT.

This clonotype showed up many times. The chain joins TRBV4-1 to TRBJ1-2, with a tentative D call TRBD1 (5 bases). The CDR3 is 14 residues long. The V end was cut by 0 bases, the J end by 4 bases, with 9 bases between. CDR1 is MGHRA and CDR2 is YSYEKL in the germline V gene. The CDR3 DNA reads as TGCGCCAGCAGCCAAGAAAAAGGGGCCTATGGCTACACCTTC. Its protein product is CASSQEKGAYGYTF.

This clonotype occurred a few times. V and J are TRBV2 and TRBJ2-1, with 8 bases identical to TRBD2. Per germline, CDR1 SNHLY and CDR2 FYNNEI. Trimming removed 4 bases from V and 2 bases from J; junction bases left unmatched: 7. The CDR3 is 16 amino acids. CDR3: CASSGLFSGAYNEQFF. The CDR3 DNA sequence: TGTGCCAGCAGTGGGTTGTTTAGCGGGGCCTACAATGAGCAGTTCTTC.

Notes on this clonotype: This sequence may be a read error, since a much larger clone differs from it by one base. Since no conserved phenylalanine or tryptophan closes the CDR3, a read error is the likely cause. The gene calls are TRBV20-1 and TRBJ1-1; no clear D. The CDR3 contains 13 residues. From germline, CDR1 is DFQATT and CDR2 SNEGSKA (reference sequence). The V gene lost 3 bases and the J gene lost 6 bases, with 14 bases spanning the gap. CDR3 protein: CSASPPSVSEAFL. In DNA, the CDR3 is TGCAGTGCTAGCCCCCCTTCGGTCTCTGAAGCTTTCCTT.

With regard to this clonotype: Possible read error: a much larger clone is one base away. The rearrangement links TRBV29-1 to TRBJ1-2; no definite D call. The CDR3 spans 14 residues. CDR1 SQVTM and CDR2 ANQGSEA come from the germline V gene. CDR3 sequence reads: CGVEVLLLGNGYTF. The CDR3 coding sequence is TGCGGCGTTGAAGTTCTCCTACTGGGGAATGGCTACACCTTC.

The V gene is TRBV5-5, the J gene TRBJ1-3, with D unresolved. Germline V gene data show CDR1 as SGHKS and CDR2 as YYEKEE (reference sequence). The germline V and J ends were trimmed by 0 bases and 4 bases, with 5 bases remaining between them. The CDR3 spans 13 residues. In nucleotides, the CDR3 is TGTGCCAGCAGCTTGGGGCCCGGAAACACCATATATTTT. It yields the protein CASSLGPGNTIYF.

This clonotype has at least ten counts. The gene calls are TRBV2 and TRBJ1-6; TRBD1 aligns across 9 bases. Trimming cost V 6 bases and J 7 bases; bases outside gene matches: 4. The V gene's germline CDR1 is SNHLY and CDR2 FYNNEI. The CDR3 sequence is 14 residues long. CDR3 residues: CASSPDRGNSPLHF. In DNA, the CDR3 is TGTGCCAGCAGCCCTGACAGGGGGAATTCACCCCTCCACTTT.

This clonotype appeared a single time. The V call is TRBV25-1, the J call TRBJ1-4; 8 nucleotides align to TRBD1. Germline values: CDR1 MGHDK, CDR2 SYGVNS. The CDR3 loop spans 16 amino acids. V was pared by 4 bases and J by 0 bases, with 4 bases of the junction left unmatched. CDR3 nucleotide sequence: TGTGCCAGCAGTGTTGACAGGGGTCCAACTAATGAAAAACTGTTTTTT. Translated: CASSVDRGPTNEKLFF.

The V call is TRBV2, the J call TRBJ1-2, with D perhaps matching TRBD1 (6 bases). The CDR3 length is 14 residues. The germline gives CDR1 SNHLY, CDR2 FYNNEI. Trimming left V 2 bases short and J 5 bases short, with 12 bases between. CDR3 in DNA: TGTGCCAGCAGTGAAACCGGACAGCTTTATGGCTACACCTTC. Translation gives CASSETGQLYGYTF.

This clonotype is categorized as medium-sized (0.01 to 0.1%). The rearrangement uses TRBV29-1 and TRBJ2-3; no definite D call. Trimming left V 3 bases short and J 0 bases short, with 10 bases between. The germline V gene has CDR1 SQVTM and CDR2 ANQGSEA. CDR3 size: 14 residues. The CDR3 region has the DNA TGCAGCGTTGACGGCGACCCTAGCACAGATACGCAGTATTTT. This gives the protein CSVDGDPSTDTQYF.

This clonotype was detected many times. The V and J genes are TRBV28 and TRBJ1-2, with a weak D call TRBD1 (5 bases). The ends were cut back, 2 bases at V and 4 bases at J, with 11 bases in the middle. Germline assignment: CDR1 MDHEN and CDR2 SYDVKM. The CDR3 totals 14 residues. The CDR3 sequence: CASSLRRTRYGYTF. CDR3 bases: TGTGCCAGCAGTTTAAGAAGGACACGCTATGGCTACACCTTC.

This clonotype was detected ten times or more. This sequence joins TRBV6-1 and TRBJ1-5, with D hard to call. The CDR3 length is 13 residues. Trimming cost V 9 bases and J 0 bases, with 9 bases left between them. Germline V gives CDR1 MNHNS, CDR2 SASEGT. As DNA, the CDR3 is TGTGCCAGTCTCGAGGGTAGCAATCAGCCCCAGCATTTT. It yields the protein CASLEGSNQPQHF.

This clonotype was seen at least ten times. The chain carries TRBV12-3 or TRBV12-4 and TRBJ2-2; the D gene is possibly TRBD1 (6 bases). The V and J ends lost 7 bases and 1 base respectively, with 10 bases between them. The CDR3 is made up of 14 amino acids. Here the CDR3 DNA reads TGTGCCAGCACCCCGGACAGGAACACCGGGGAGCTGTTTTTT. It is translated as CASTPDRNTGELFF.

This sequence joins TRBV10-2 and TRBJ2-5; D not certain. Trimming stripped 6 bases from V and 4 bases from J, with 9 bases between. CDR1 is WSHSY, CDR2 SAAADI, per germline. The length of the CDR3 is 12 residues. The CDR3 loop is CASSQTVETQYF. The DNA for the CDR3 is TGCGCCAGCAGCCAAACCGTAGAGACCCAGTACTTC.